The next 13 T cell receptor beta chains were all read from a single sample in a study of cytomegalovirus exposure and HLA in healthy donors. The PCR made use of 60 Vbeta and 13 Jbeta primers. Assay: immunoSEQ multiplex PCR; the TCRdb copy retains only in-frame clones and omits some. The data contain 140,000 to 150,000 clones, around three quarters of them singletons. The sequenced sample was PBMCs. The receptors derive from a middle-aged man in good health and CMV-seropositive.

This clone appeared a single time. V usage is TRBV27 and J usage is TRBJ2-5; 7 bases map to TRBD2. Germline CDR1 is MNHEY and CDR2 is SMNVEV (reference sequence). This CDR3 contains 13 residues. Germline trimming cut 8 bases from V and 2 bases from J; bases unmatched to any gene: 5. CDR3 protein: CASAQREQETQYF. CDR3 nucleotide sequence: TGTGCCAGCGCTCAGCGGGAACAAGAGACCCAGTACTTC.

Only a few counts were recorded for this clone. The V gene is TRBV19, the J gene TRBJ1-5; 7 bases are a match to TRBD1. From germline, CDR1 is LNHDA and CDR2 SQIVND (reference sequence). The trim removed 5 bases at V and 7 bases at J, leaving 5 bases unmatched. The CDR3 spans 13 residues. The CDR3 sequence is CASSQQGKQPQHF. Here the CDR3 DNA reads TGTGCCAGTAGTCAACAGGGGAAGCAGCCCCAGCATTTT. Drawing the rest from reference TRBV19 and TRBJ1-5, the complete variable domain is DGGITQSPKYLFRKEGQNVTLSCEQNLNHDAMYWYRQDPGQGLRLIYYSQIVNDFQKGDIAEGYSVSREKKESFPLTVTSAQKNPTAFYLCASSQQGKQPQHFGDGTRLSIL.

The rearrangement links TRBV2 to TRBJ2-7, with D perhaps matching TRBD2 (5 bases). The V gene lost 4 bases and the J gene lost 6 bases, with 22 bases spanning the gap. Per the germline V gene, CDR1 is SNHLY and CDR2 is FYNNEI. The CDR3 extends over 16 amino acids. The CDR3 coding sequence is TGTGCCAGCAGTGTAAATGAAGGTGCCCTGGGGAGCGAGCAGTACTTC. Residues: CASSVNEGALGSEQYF. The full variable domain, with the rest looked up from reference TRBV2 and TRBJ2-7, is EPEVTQTPSHQVTQMGQEVILRCVPISNHLYFYWYRQILGQKVEFLVSFYNNEISEKSEIFDDQFSVERPDGSNFTLKIRSTKLEDSAMYFCASSVNEGALGSEQYFGPGTRLTVT.

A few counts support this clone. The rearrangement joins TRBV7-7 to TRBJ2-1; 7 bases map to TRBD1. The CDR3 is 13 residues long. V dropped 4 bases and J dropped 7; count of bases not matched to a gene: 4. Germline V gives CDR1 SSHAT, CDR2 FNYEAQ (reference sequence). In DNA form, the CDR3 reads TGTGCCAGCAGCTCAGGGACAGTGAATGAGCAGTTCTTC. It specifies CASSSGTVNEQFF.

CDR3 sequence reads: CASSAREGNTEAFF. DNA of the CDR3: TGTGCCAGCAGTGCCCGGGAGGGGAACACTGAAGCTTTCTTT. This sequence joins TRBV6-1 and TRBJ1-1, with no clear D. Trimming shortened V by 4 bases and J by 1 base, and 10 bases separated the two germline ends. The V gene's germline CDR1 is MNHNS and CDR2 SASEGT. This CDR3 has 14 amino acids.

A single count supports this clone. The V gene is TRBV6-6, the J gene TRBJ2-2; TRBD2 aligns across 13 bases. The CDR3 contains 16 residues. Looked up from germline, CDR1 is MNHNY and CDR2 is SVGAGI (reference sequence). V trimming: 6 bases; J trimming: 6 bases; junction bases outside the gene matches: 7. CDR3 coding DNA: TGTGCCAGCAGGTCATGGACTAGCGGGAGTTCCGGGGAGCTGTTTTTT. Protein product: CASRSWTSGSSGELFF.

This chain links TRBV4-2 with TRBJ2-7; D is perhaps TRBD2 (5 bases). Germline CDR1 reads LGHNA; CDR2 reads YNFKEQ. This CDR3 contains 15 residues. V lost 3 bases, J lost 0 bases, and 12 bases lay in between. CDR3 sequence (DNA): TGTGCCAGCAGCCAGCCAGCGGAGCCCTCCTACGAGCAGTACTTC. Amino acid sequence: CASSQPAEPSYEQYF.

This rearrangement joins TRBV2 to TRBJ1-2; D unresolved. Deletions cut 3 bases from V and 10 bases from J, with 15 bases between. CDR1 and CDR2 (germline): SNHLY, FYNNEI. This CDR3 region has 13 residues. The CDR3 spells CASSEIQPLAYTF. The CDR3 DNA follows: TGTGCCAGCAGTGAGATACAGCCGCTTGCCTACACCTTC.

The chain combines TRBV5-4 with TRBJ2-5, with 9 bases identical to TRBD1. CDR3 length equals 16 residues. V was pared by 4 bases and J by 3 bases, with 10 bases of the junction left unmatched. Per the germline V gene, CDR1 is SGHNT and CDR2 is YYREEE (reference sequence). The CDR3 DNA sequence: TGTGCCAGCAGCCTCGGACAGGGGAGGGCGGAAGAGACCCAGTACTTC. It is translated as CASSLGQGRAEETQYF.

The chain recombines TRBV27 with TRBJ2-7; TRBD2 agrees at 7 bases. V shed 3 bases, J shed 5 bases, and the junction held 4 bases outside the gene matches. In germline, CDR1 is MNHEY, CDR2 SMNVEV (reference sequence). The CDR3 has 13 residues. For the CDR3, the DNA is TGTGCCAGCAGTTTGGGGGGGTCCCACGAGCAGTACTTC. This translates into CASSLGGSHEQYF.

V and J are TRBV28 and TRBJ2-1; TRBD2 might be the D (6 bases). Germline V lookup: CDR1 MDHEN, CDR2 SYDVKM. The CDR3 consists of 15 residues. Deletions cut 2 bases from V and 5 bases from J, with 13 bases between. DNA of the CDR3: TGTGCCAGCAGTTTAAGGGTCCTAGCGAACAATGAGCAGTTCTTC. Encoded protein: CASSLRVLANNEQFF.

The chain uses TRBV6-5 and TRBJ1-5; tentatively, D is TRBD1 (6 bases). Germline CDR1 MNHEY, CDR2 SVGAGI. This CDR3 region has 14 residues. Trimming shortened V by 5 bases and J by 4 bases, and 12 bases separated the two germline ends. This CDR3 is CASSKQGENQPQHF. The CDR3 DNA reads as TGTGCCAGCAGTAAACAGGGAGAGAATCAGCCCCAGCATTTT.

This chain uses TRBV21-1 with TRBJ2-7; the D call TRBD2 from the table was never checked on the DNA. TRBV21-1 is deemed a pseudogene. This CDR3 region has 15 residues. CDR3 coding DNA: TGTGCCAGCAGCAAAGTCGGGGGAGCTGGGCACGAGCAGTACTTC. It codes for CASSKVGGAGHEQYF.